This TCR beta chain was captured in a study of blood T cell repertoires in COVID-19. The germline V gene encodes CDR1 MNHEY and CDR2 SVGAGI. V was trimmed by 7 bases and J by 6 bases, leaving 9 bases between them. This CDR3 comprises 11 residues. Sequencing was performed with immunoSEQ multiplex PCR; in TCRdb, only in-frame clones are kept and a portion is missing. The profile covers about 72,000 clones, with roughly 82% appearing a single time and about 17% taken by the ten largest. This sequence joins TRBV6-5 and TRBJ1-2; D gene uncertain. The receptor was derived from a human donor in a cohort sampled during active COVID-19. Input material: peripheral blood. Here the CDR3 reads CASTKNDGYTF. As DNA, the CDR3 is TGTGCCAGCACTAAGAACGATGGCTACACCTTC.